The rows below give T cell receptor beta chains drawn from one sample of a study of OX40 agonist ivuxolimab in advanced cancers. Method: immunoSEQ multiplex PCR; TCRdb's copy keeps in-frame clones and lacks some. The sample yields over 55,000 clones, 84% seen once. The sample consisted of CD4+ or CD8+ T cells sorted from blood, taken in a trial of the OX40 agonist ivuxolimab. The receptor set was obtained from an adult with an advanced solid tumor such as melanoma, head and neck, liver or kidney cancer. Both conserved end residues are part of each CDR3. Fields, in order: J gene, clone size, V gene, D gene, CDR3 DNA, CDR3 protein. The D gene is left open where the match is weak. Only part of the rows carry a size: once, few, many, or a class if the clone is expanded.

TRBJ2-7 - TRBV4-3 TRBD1 TGCGCCAGCAGCCAAGAACGGACAGGAGCTTACGAGCAGTACTTC CASSQERTGAYEQYF
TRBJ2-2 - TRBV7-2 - TGTGCCAGCAGCTTATCGGGAGGGGAGCTGTTTTTT CASSLSGGELFF
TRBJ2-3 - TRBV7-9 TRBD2 TGTGCCAGCAGCCACGACAAGGCGGGAGGCAGCACAGATACGCAGTATTTT CASSHDKAGGSTDTQYF
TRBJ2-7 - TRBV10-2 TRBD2 TGCGCCAGGGAGGGCTGGGGACTAGCGGGAGACTACGAGCAGTACTTC CAREGWGLAGDYEQYF
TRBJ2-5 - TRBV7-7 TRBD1 TGTGCCAGCAGCTCGGGACAGGCTTCGGGGACCCAGTACTTC CASSSGQASGTQYF
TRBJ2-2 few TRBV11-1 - TGTGCCAGCAGGTGGGGGTTCGGGACCGGGGAGCTGTTTTTT CASRWGFGTGELFF
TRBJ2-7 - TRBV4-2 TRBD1 TGTGCCAGCAGCCGCTCTTCCATAGGGCAGGGGGCCTACGAGCAGTACTTC CASSRSSIGQGAYEQYF
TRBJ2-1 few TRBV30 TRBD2 TGTGCCTGGGACCAAATAGTCGAGCGGGAGGATGAGCAGTTCTTC CAWDQIVEREDEQFF
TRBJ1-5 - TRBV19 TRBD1 TGTGCCAGTAGTGGGACAGCTAGCAATCAGCCCCAGCATTTT CASSGTASNQPQHF
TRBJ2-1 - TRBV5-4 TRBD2 TGTGCCAGCAGCTCGGGGGGCGGGAGGGCCCTCGGTGAGCAGTTCTTC CASSSGGGRALGEQFF
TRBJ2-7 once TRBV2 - TGTGCCAGCAGTGAATATGGCGGTCTAAGCTCCTACGAGCAGTACTTC CASSEYGGLSSYEQYF
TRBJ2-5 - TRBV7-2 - TGTGCCAGCAGCTTCTCAGGAGAGACCCAGTACTTC CASSFSGETQYF
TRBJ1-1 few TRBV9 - TGTGCCAGCAGCGTCGTCGACTCGAGCACTGAAGCTTTCTTT CASSVVDSSTEAFF
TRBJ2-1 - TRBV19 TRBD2 TGTGCCAGTAGTATAGAGGTAGCGGGAGGGAATGAGCAGTTCTTC CASSIEVAGGNEQFF
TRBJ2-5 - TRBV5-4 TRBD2 TGTGCCAGCAGCTGGGGGGTAGCGGGAGAAGAGACCCAGTACTTC CASSWGVAGEETQYF
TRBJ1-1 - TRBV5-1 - TGCGCCAGCAGCTTGGTGGGGACCGGAAACACTGAAGCTTTCTTT CASSLVGTGNTEAFF
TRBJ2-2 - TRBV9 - TGTGCCAGCAGCGCCTCGACAGCTAACACCGGGGAGCTGTTTTTT CASSASTANTGELFF
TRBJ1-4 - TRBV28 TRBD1 TGTGCCAGCAGTGCGGGTGGGACAGGCAATGAAAAACTGTTTTTT CASSAGGTGNEKLFF
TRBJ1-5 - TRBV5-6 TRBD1 TGTGCCAGCAGCCGGACAGGGGTGGGGAATCAGCCCCAGCATTTT CASSRTGVGNQPQHF
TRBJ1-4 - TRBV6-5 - TGTGCCAGCAGTTACCGGGGGGCAACTAATGAAAAACTGTTTTTT CASSYRGATNEKLFF
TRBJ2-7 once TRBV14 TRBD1 TGTGCCAGCAGCTGGACAGGGGTCGGCGGGCAGTACTTC CASSWTGVGGQYF
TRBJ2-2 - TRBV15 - TGTGCCACCAGCAAACCGGAAAACACCGGGGAGCTGTTTTTT CATSKPENTGELFF
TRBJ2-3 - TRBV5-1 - TGCGCCAGCAGTCCCGGCACAGATACGCAGTATTTT CASSPGTDTQYF
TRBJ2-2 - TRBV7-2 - TGTGCCAGCAGCTTAGCGAACCAAAACACCGGGGAGCTGTTTTTT CASSLANQNTGELFF
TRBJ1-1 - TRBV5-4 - TGTGCCAGCAGCTTGGAGAGCGGGGGCGCTTCCTTTGCTTTCTTT CASSLESGGASFAFF
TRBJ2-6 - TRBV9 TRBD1 TGTGCCAGCAGCCCTGGGCAGGGGGCGACTGGGGCCAACGTCCTGACTTTC CASSPGQGATGANVLTF
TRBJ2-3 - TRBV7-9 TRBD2 TGTGCCAGCAGCCGAAACCTAGCGGGGAGACCTTCTAGCACAGATACGCAGTATTTT CASSRNLAGRPSSTDTQYF
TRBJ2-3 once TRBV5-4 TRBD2 TGTGCCAGCAGCTCGGGCGGGGGACTAGGGGAGACAGATACGCAGTATTTT CASSSGGGLGETDTQYF
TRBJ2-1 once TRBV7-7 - TGTGCTAGCAGCTTAACAGCTTACAATGAGCAGTTCTTC CASSLTAYNEQFF
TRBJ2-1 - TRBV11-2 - TGTGCCAGCACCCCGGGACGGTGGACCTACAATGAGCAGTTCTTC CASTPGRWTYNEQFF
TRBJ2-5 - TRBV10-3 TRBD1 TGTGCCACCCAGACAGGGACGGAAGAGACCCAGTACTTC CATQTGTEETQYF
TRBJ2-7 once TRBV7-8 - TGTGCCAGCAGCACCAGGACGGGACTCCTGGAGCAGTACTTC CASSTRTGLLEQYF
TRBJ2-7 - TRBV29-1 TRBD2 TGCAGCGTTGTCCCTTGGACTAGCGGCGCCTACGAGCAGTACTTC CSVVPWTSGAYEQYF
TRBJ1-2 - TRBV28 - TGTGCCAGCAGTTTCTCTCCACAGCGCTACACCTTC CASSFSPQRYTF
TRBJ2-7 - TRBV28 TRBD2 TGTGCCAGCAAGACTAGCGGAGCTCGCGAGCAGTACTTC CASKTSGAREQYF
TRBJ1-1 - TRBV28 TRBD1 TGTGCCAGTTCAGGGGGCGCGGAGACTGAAGCTTTCTTT CASSGGAETEAFF
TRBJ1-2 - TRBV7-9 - TGTGCCAGCAGCTTAGACCCAGGGGCGGGCGGCTACACCTTC CASSLDPGAGGYTF
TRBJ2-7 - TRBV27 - TGTGCCAGCAGTTTATCGGGCAGATCCTACGAGCAGTACTTC CASSLSGRSYEQYF
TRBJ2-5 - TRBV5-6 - TGTGCCAGCAGCTTGGGGAGAGCTCAAGAGACCCAGTACTTC CASSLGRAQETQYF
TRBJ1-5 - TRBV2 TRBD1 TGTGCCAGCAGGGGGACAGGGGGTAGGACTCAGCCCCAGCATTTT CASRGTGGRTQPQHF
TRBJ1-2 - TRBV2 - TGTGCCAGCAGTGAAAATCTTGCAGGGCTTTTTGGCTACACCTTC CASSENLAGLFGYTF
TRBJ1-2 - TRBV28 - TGTGCCAGCGTGAGGGGCGGGAGTGGTAACTATGGCTACACCTTC CASVRGGSGNYGYTF
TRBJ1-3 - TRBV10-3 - TGTGCCATCAGTGAAAGTGGAAACACCATATATTTT CAISESGNTIYF
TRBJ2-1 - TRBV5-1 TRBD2 TGCGCCAGCAGCTTGAGCGGGACCCAGTTCAATGAGCAGTTCTTC CASSLSGTQFNEQFF
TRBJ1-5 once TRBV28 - TGTGCCAGCAGTTTCTCTGCAAATCAGCCCCAGCATTTT CASSFSANQPQHF
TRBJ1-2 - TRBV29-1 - TGCAGCGTTATGGGGGGGTATGGCTACACCTTC CSVMGGYGYTF
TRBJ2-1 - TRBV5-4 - TGTGCCAGCAGCTTGGGGGACGGAAACTACAATGAGCAGTTCTTC CASSLGDGNYNEQFF
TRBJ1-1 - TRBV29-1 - TGCAGCGTTGAAGTGGGCAGGAACACTGAAGCTTTCTTT CSVEVGRNTEAFF
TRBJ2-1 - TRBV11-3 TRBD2 TGTGCCAGCAGCAATAGCGGGGGCTCCTACAATGAGCAGTTCTTC CASSNSGGSYNEQFF
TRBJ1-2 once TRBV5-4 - TGTGCCAGCAGCTTGGTGGGGTCCGACTATGGCTACACCTTC CASSLVGSDYGYTF
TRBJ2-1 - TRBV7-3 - TGTGCCAGCAGCTTATATCCACAGCGAAACAATGAGCAGTTCTTC CASSLYPQRNNEQFF
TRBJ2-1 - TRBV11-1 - TGTGCCAGCAGCTTAGACAGGGCCTTAGACAATGAGCAGTTCTTC CASSLDRALDNEQFF
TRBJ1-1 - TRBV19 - TGTGCCAGTAGTCCCCGACAGGAAGAAGCTTTCTTT CASSPRQEEAFF
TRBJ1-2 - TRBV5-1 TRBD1 TGCGCCAGCAGCTTGGCCGGAACAGGGGTATATGGCTACACCTTC CASSLAGTGVYGYTF
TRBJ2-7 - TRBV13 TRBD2 TGTGCCAGCAGCTTAGAGGTGGCTAGCGGGATTCCCTACGAGCAGTACTTC CASSLEVASGIPYEQYF